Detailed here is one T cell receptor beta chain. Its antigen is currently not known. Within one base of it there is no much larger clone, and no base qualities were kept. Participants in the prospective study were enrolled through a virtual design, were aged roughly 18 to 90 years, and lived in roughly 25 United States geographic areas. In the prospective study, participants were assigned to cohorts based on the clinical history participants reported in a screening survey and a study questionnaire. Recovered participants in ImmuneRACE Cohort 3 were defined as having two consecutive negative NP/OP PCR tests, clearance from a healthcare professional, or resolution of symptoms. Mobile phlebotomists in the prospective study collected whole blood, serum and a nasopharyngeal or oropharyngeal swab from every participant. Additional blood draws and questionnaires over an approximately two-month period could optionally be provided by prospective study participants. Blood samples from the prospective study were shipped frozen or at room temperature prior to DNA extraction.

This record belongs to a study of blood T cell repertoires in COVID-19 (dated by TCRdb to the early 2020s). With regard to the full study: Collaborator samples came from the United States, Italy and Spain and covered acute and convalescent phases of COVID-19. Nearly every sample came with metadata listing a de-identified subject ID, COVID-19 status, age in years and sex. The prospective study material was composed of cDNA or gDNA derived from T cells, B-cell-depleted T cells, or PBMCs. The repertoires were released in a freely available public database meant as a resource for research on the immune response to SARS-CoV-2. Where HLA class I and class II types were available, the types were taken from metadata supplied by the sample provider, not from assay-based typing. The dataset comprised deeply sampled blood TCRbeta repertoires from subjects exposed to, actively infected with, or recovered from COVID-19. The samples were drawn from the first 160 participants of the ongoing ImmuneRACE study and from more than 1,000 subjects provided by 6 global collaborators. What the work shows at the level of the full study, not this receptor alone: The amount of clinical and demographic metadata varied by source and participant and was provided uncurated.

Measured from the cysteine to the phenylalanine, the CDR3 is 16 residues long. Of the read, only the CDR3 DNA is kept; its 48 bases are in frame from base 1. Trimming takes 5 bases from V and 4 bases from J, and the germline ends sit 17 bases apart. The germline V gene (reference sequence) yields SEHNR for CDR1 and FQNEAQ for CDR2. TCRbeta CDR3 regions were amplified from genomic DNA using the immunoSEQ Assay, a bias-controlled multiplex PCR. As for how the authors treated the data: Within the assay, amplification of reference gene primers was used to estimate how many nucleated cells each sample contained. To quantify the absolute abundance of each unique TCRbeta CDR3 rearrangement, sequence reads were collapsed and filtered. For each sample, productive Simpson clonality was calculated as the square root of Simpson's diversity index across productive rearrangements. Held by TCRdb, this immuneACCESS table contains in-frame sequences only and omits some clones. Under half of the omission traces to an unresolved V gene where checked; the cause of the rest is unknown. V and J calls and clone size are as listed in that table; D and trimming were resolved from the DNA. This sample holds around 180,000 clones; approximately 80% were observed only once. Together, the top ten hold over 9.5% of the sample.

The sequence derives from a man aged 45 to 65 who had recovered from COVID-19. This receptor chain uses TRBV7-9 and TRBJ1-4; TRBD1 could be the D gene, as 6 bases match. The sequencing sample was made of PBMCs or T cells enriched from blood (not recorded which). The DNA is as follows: TGTGCCAGCAGCCTCGCCACAGGGAGAGGTAATGAAAAACTGTTTTTT. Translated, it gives CASSLATGRGNEKLFF.